These T cell receptor beta chains were read from a single sample in a study of neurological immune-mediated disorders. TCRdb redid the calling of the 5' RACE reads with MiXCR, one entry per CDR3 protein. In the table there are about 60,000 distinct CDR3 sequences, about 3.7% of which are singletons. Sequenced sample: PBMCs. Receptor source: a woman between 50 and 59 years old with multiple sclerosis. Each CDR3 is given with its conserved first and last residue. D genes are given only for firm matches. A row's size may be missing; if present it is once, few, many or a size class.

-,TRBV11-3,TRBJ1-2,many,CASSLGQGSGYTF,TGTGCCAGCAGCTTAGGGCAGGGAAGTGGCTACACCTTC
-,TRBV29-1,TRBJ1-5,many,CSVGTGDQPQHF,TGCAGCGTTGGGACGGGGGATCAGCCCCAGCATTTT
-,TRBV20-1,TRBJ2-3,many,CSAPPVSSTDTQYF,TGCAGTGCTCCTCCAGTCTCTAGCACAGATACGCAGTATTTT
-,TRBV20-1,TRBJ1-1,many,CSATPGLMNTEAFF,TGCAGTGCTACTCCGGGCCTTATGAACACTGAAGCTTTCTTT
-,TRBV5-4,TRBJ1-1,-,CASSPTRLNTEAFF,TGTGCCAGCAGCCCTACTCGACTGAACACTGAAGCTTTCTTT
-,TRBV5-1,TRBJ1-2,many,CASSSSWVGIDYGYTF,TGCGCCAGCAGCTCCTCATGGGTGGGGATCGACTATGGCTACACCTTC
TRBD2,TRBV6-6,TRBJ2-7,-,CAVGGEQYF,TGTGCCGTGGGGGGGGAGCAGTACTTC
-,TRBV24-1,TRBJ2-1,many,CATSGTSRSGANEQFF,TGTGCCACCAGTGGGACTTCTCGGTCAGGTGCCAATGAGCAGTTCTTC
TRBD2,TRBV5-1,TRBJ2-1,many,CASSLAVVAGVNEQFF,TGCGCCAGCAGCTTGGCCGTGGTAGCGGGAGTCAATGAGCAGTTCTTC
-,TRBV14,TRBJ1-4,many,CASSRRQSNEKLFF,TGTGCCAGCAGTCGACGACAGTCCAATGAAAAACTGTTTTTT
TRBD2,TRBV7-8,TRBJ2-5,many,CASSLGPSAGGKQETQYF,TGTGCCAGCAGCTTAGGACCCTCAGCGGGAGGGAAGCAAGAGACCCAGTACTTC
TRBD1,TRBV12-3/TRBV12-4,TRBJ1-5,many,CASSALGQGNQPQHF,TGTGCCAGCAGCGCATTGGGACAGGGAAATCAGCCCCAGCATTTT
-,TRBV10-3,TRBJ1-2,many,CAISRQDYGYTF,TGTGCCATCAGTAGGCAGGACTATGGCTACACCTTC
TRBD2,TRBV20-1,TRBJ2-1,many,CSARTSGTPYNEQFF,TGCAGTGCTAGGACTAGCGGGACCCCCTACAATGAGCAGTTCTTC
-,TRBV5-1,TRBJ2-7,many,CASSLQGNHEQYF,TGCGCCAGCAGCTTGCAGGGGAACCACGAGCAGTACTTC
-,TRBV6-6,TRBJ1-5,many,CASSSYSNQPQHF,TGTGCCAGCAGTTCTTATAGCAATCAGCCCCAGCATTTT
-,TRBV29-1,TRBJ1-1,many,CSLSRGGDTEAFF,TGCAGCCTCTCTCGCGGGGGCGACACTGAAGCTTTCTTT
-,TRBV12-3/TRBV12-4,TRBJ2-3,many,CASSLGSLDTQYF,TGTGCCAGCAGTTTAGGCTCGTTAGATACGCAGTATTTT
-,TRBV20-1,TRBJ2-1,many,CSARGGNPRDKGGNEQFF,TGCAGTGCTAGAGGTGGAAACCCCCGGGACAAGGGAGGCAATGAGCAGTTCTTC
TRBD2,TRBV5-8,TRBJ2-1,few,CASSRGGRNNEQFF,TGTGCCAGCAGCCGGGGGGGACGAAACAATGAGCAGTTCTTC
-,TRBV14,TRBJ2-6,many,CASSQYVSSGANVLTF,TGTGCCAGCAGCCAATATGTGAGCTCTGGGGCCAACGTCCTGACTTTC
-,TRBV10-3,TRBJ1-1,many,CAISEDREAFF,TGTGCCATCAGTGAGGACAGGGAAGCTTTCTTT
TRBD1,TRBV20-1,TRBJ2-3,many,CSASSWADRGRLDTQYF,TGCAGTGCTAGCTCTTGGGCGGACAGGGGGCGCCTAGATACGCAGTATTTT
-,TRBV6-2/TRBV6-3,TRBJ2-1,many,CASSYARGSAGHEFF,TGTGCCAGCAGTTATGCGAGGGGATCAGCGGGACACGAGTTCTTC
-,TRBV20-1,TRBJ2-1,many,CSASDSRNIEQFF,TGCAGTGCTTCCGACTCGCGGAACATTGAGCAGTTCTTC
-,TRBV2,TRBJ2-2,many,CASSVGHLSNTGELFF,TGTGCCAGCAGTGTAGGACACCTTAGCAACACCGGGGAGCTGTTTTTT
-,TRBV20-1,TRBJ2-3,many,CSAPSTAWASTDTQYF,TGCAGTGCTCCCTCGACGGCTTGGGCTAGCACAGATACGCAGTATTTT
-,TRBV7-9,TRBJ1-5,many,CASSSRGGQPQNF,TGTGCCAGCAGCTCCAGGGGAGGTCAGCCCCAGAATTTT
-,TRBV12-3/TRBV12-4,TRBJ2-5,many,CASSLRRETQYF,TGTGCCAGCAGTTTAAGAAGAGAGACCCAGTACTTC
-,TRBV5-1,TRBJ1-4,many,CASSSQGLGEKLFF,TGCGCCAGCAGCTCCCAGGGCCTTGGGGAAAAACTGTTTTTT
-,TRBV7-6,TRBJ2-1,many,CASSLRGMMQHHYNEQFF,TGTGCCAGCAGCTTAAGGGGAATGATGCAGCACCACTACAATGAGCAGTTCTTC
TRBD1,TRBV29-1,TRBJ2-2,many,CSGKDRSTGELFF,TGCAGCGGTAAGGACAGGAGCACCGGGGAGCTGTTTTTT
TRBD1,TRBV27,TRBJ2-6,many,CASSLRTGSGANVLTF,TGTGCCAGCAGTTTGCGGACAGGGTCTGGGGCCAACGTCCTGACTTTC
TRBD1,TRBV20-1,TRBJ2-5,many,CSVLGYRGRETQYF,TGCAGTGTCTTGGGATACAGGGGGCGAGAGACCCAGTACTTC
TRBD1,TRBV12-3/TRBV12-4,TRBJ2-5,many,CASSFRDSAQETQYF,TGTGCCAGCAGTTTCCGGGACAGTGCTCAAGAGACCCAGTACTTC
-,TRBV20-1,TRBJ2-7,few,CSARMTGLSSYEQYF,TGCAGTGCTAGAATGACAGGCCTTAGCTCCTACGAGCAGTACTTC
TRBD2,TRBV5-4,TRBJ2-7,many,CASSSGTSGSFHEQYF,TGTGCCAGCAGCTCGGGGACTAGCGGGAGTTTCCACGAGCAGTACTTC
-,TRBV10-3,TRBJ1-6,many,CAISESQQGNSPLHF,TGTGCCATCAGTGAGTCGCAACAGGGCAATTCACCCCTCCACTTT
-,TRBV12-3/TRBV12-4,TRBJ1-1,many,CASSFSGENTEAFF,TGTGCCAGCAGTTTCTCAGGGGAGAACACTGAAGCTTTCTTT
-,TRBV7-9,TRBJ2-1,many,CASSLERYNEQFF,TGTGCCAGCAGCTTAGAGCGGTACAATGAGCAGTTCTTC
-,TRBV12-3/TRBV12-4,TRBJ2-1,many,CASSGRRPTRAGEQFF,TGTGCCAGCAGTGGGAGGCGGCCAACAAGGGCGGGTGAGCAGTTCTTC
-,TRBV7-8,TRBJ2-5,many,CASSAAGLEKTQYF,TGTGCCAGCAGCGCCGCGGGTCTAGAAAAGACCCAGTACTTC
-,TRBV12-3/TRBV12-4,TRBJ2-3,many,CASSYSPQGTDTQYF,TGTGCCAGCAGTTACAGTCCCCAGGGCACAGATACGCAGTATTTT
-,TRBV15,TRBJ2-5,few,CATSRDSGETQYF,TGTGCCACCAGCAGGGACAGTGGCGAGACCCAGTACTTC
-,TRBV11-2,TRBJ2-3,-,CASSLGAGRATDTQYF,TGTGCCAGCAGCTTAGGGGCGGGCAGGGCCACAGATACGCAGTATTTT
-,TRBV19,TRBJ1-1,few,CASSISTGVATEAFF,TGTGCCAGTAGTATTTCGACAGGAGTTGCCACTGAAGCTTTCTTT
-,TRBV5-1,TRBJ1-2,many,CASSPDGGGGYTF,TGCGCCAGCAGCCCGGACGGTGGCGGTGGCTACACCTTC
-,TRBV29-1,TRBJ2-7,many,CSVDLETYEQYF,TGCAGCGTTGATCTAGAAACCTACGAGCAGTACTTC
-,TRBV7-2,TRBJ2-1,many,CASSPQWRVENEQFF,TGTGCCAGCAGCCCCCAGTGGCGGGTGGAGAATGAGCAGTTCTTC
-,TRBV5-1,TRBJ2-1,many,CASRGSNEQFF,TGCGCCAGCAGGGGTAGCAATGAGCAGTTCTTC
-,TRBV29-1,TRBJ2-5,many,CSVQVQLETQYF,TGCAGCGTTCAAGTACAGTTAGAGACCCAGTACTTC
TRBD1,TRBV7-2,TRBJ2-1,many,CASSLAGTGANEQFF,TGTGCCAGCAGCTTAGCGGGGACAGGGGCCAATGAGCAGTTCTTC
-,TRBV20-1,TRBJ2-2,many,CSAVDSATGELFF,TGCAGTGCTGTGGACTCCGCCACCGGGGAGCTGTTTTTT